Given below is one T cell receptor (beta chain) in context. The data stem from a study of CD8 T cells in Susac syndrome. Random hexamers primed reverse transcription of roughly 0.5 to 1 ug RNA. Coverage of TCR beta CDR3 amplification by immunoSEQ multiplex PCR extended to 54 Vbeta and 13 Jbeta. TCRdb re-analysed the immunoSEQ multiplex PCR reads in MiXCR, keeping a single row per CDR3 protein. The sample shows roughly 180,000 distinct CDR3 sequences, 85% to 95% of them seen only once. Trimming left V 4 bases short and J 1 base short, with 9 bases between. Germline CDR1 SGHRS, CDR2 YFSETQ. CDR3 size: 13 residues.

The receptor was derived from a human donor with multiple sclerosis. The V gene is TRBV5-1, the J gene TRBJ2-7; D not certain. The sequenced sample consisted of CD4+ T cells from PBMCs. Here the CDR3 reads CASSRPGSYEQYF. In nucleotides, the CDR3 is TGCGCCAGCAGCCGCCCTGGATCCTACGAGCAGTACTTC.